A single sample gave rise to the 26 T cell receptor beta chains below, sequenced in a study of blood T cell repertoires in COVID-19. This table comes from immunoSEQ multiplex PCR, and its TCRdb copy is limited to in-frame clones, with some not included. Of approximately 150,000 clones in the sample, about four fifths were seen once. Specimen: peripheral blood. The receptors were gathered from a man aged 65-85 years who had recovered from COVID-19.

The chain combines TRBV6-5 with TRBJ2-3, with D possibly being TRBD1 (5 bases). Trimming stripped 0 bases from V and 0 bases from J, with 10 bases between. The germline V gene has CDR1 MNHEY and CDR2 SVGAGI. This CDR3 has 16 amino acids. Here the CDR3 reads CASSYSQGTSTDTQYF. The CDR3 nucleotides read TGTGCCAGCAGTTACTCTCAGGGTACTAGCACAGATACGCAGTATTTT.

The chain uses TRBV11-2 and TRBJ2-3; the match to TRBD1 covers 10 bases. The CDR3 loop spans 16 amino acids. Germline CDR1 is SGHAT and CDR2 is FQNNGV. Unmatched junction bases numbered 7, after V lost 5 bases and J lost 2 bases. CDR3 sequence (DNA): TGTGCCAGCAGCCGACAGGGGGCTTATTTCACAGATACGCAGTATTTT. Protein sequence: CASSRQGAYFTDTQYF.

The rearrangement joins TRBV19 to TRBJ1-2; 9 bases are a match to TRBD1. Trimming took 5 bases from V and 0 from J; bases not matched to a gene: 7. Germline CDR1 is LNHDA and CDR2 is SQIVND (reference sequence). The CDR3 spans 16 residues. The CDR3 sequence is CASSPGQGATNYGYTF. CDR3 sequence (DNA): TGTGCCAGTAGTCCGGGACAGGGTGCAACTAACTATGGCTACACCTTC.

The V and J genes are TRBV9 and TRBJ1-6; a weak D match, TRBD1 (5 bases). Trimming cost V 1 base and J 8 bases, with 13 bases left between them. The germline V gene has CDR1 SGDLS and CDR2 YYNGEE. The CDR3 spans 15 residues. This chain's CDR3 is CASSVRDSRDSPLHF. The DNA for the CDR3 is TGTGCCAGCAGCGTACGTGACAGCCGGGATTCACCCCTCCACTTT.

CDR3 DNA: TGTGCCAGCAGCTCAACCCCCGGGACTGGAACTGGAAACACCATATATTTT. Its protein is CASSSTPGTGTGNTIYF. This chain uses TRBV5-5 with TRBJ1-3; D possibly corresponds to TRBD1 (5 bases). Between the trimmed V and J ends, which lost 3 bases and 2 bases, there was a span of 18 bases. Germline V gives CDR1 SGHKS, CDR2 YYEKEE (reference sequence). CDR3 length equals 17 residues.

With respect to this clone: The same CDR3 also results from other DNA sequences found in this sample. CDR3 nucleotides: TGCGCCAGCAGCCCGACAGGAGATAATGAAAAACTGTTTTTT. Translation: CASSPTGDNEKLFF. The chain recombines TRBV5-1 with TRBJ1-4; a weak D match, TRBD1 (6 bases). The V gene's germline CDR1 is SGHRS and CDR2 YFSETQ. V was shortened by 4 bases and J by 4 bases, with 11 bases between the two germline ends. This CDR3 spans 14 amino acids.

V gene TRBV2 combines with J gene TRBJ2-5, with TRBD1 matching 8 bases. The CDR3 contains 14 residues. V lost 8 bases, J lost 2 bases, and 7 bases stayed unmatched. Germline values: CDR1 SNHLY, CDR2 FYNNEI. Here the CDR3 reads CASGDRSGQETQYF. As DNA, the CDR3 is TGTGCCAGCGGGGACAGGTCGGGTCAAGAGACCCAGTACTTC.

The V and J genes are TRBV24-1 and TRBJ2-1; 9 bases agree with TRBD1. V dropped 0 bases and J dropped 9; count of bases not matched to a gene: 11. Germline V gene lookup returns CDR1 KGHDR and CDR2 SFDVKD. This CDR3 contains 17 residues. CDR3 loop: CATSDLPTGGRDSEQFF. The CDR3 bases are TGTGCCACCAGTGATTTGCCTACAGGGGGCCGGGACAGTGAGCAGTTCTTC.

V usage is TRBV5-1 and J usage is TRBJ2-3, with D uncertain. Trimming took off 0 bases at V and 1 base at J, with 9 bases between the two ends. CDR1 and CDR2 from the germline V gene are SGHRS and YFSETQ. The CDR3 covers 15 residues. The DNA for the CDR3 is TGCGCCAGCAGCTTGGGTACAAAAGGCACAGATACGCAGTATTTT. It codes for CASSLGTKGTDTQYF.

The CDR3 nucleotides read TGTGCCTTAGATAACACAGATACGCAGTATTTT. Translating gives CALDNTDTQYF. This rearrangement joins TRBV6-5 to TRBJ2-3; D not resolved. V was shortened by 11 bases and J by 2 bases, with 8 bases between the two germline ends. CDR1 MNHEY and CDR2 SVGAGI come from the germline V gene. The CDR3 extends over 11 amino acids.

The rearrangement joins TRBV30 to TRBJ1-6; maybe TRBD1 (6 bases). V was shortened by 2 bases and J by 10 bases, with 12 bases between the two germline ends. CDR3 length equals 13 residues. Looked up from germline, CDR1 is GTSNPN and CDR2 is SVGIG (reference sequence). The CDR3 DNA sequence: TGTGCCTGGAGTCCCGGGACATGGTCACCCCTCCACTTT. Its protein is CAWSPGTWSPLHF. Full variable domain (remainder filled in from reference TRBV30 and TRBJ1-6): SQTIHQWPATLVQPVGSPLSLECTVEGTSNPNLYWYRQAAGRGLQLLFYSVGIGQISSEVPQNLSASRPQDRQFILSSKKLLLSDSGFYLCAWSPGTWSPLHFGNGTRLTVT.

This clone was counted a few times. V gene TRBV7-2 combines with J gene TRBJ2-2, with TRBD1 matching 7 bases. The CDR3 loop spans 14 amino acids. Germline lookup yields CDR1 SGHTA and CDR2 FQGNSA. V trimming: 4 bases; J trimming: 4 bases; junction bases outside the gene matches: 3. The CDR3 sequence: CASSSTGFTGELFF. The CDR3 DNA is TGTGCCAGCAGCTCGACAGGGTTCACCGGGGAGCTGTTTTTT.

This clone was recorded only once. The chain combines TRBV12-3 or TRBV12-4 with TRBJ2-7; D might be TRBD1 (6 bases). CDR3 length equals 13 residues. V was pared by 5 bases and J by 3 bases, with 11 bases between. In DNA, the CDR3 is TGTGCCAGCAGTCGGGGACAAAACTACGAGCAGTACTTC. This codes for CASSRGQNYEQYF.

The chain links TRBV13 to TRBJ2-2; TRBD1 matches 8 bases. This CDR3 comprises 15 residues. V lost 5 bases to trimming and J lost 5 bases; unmatched junction nucleotides: 7. The germline gives CDR1 PRHDT, CDR2 FYEKMQ (reference sequence). CDR3 amino acids: CASSVDRGGTGELFF. The DNA of the CDR3 is TGTGCCAGCAGCGTAGACAGGGGCGGGACCGGGGAGCTGTTTTTT.

V usage is TRBV10-3 and J usage is TRBJ2-7, with 8 positions matching TRBD1. After removal of 6 bases from V and 6 bases from J, the junction contained 16 bases not matched to a gene. Germline assignment: CDR1 ENHRY and CDR2 SYGVKD. CDR3 length equals 16 residues. The CDR3: CAIRPHLQGEKGEQYF. CDR3 nucleotide sequence: TGTGCCATCAGGCCCCACTTACAGGGGGAGAAGGGCGAGCAGTACTTC.

The rearrangement joins TRBV6-5 to TRBJ2-1; 10 nucleotides line up with TRBD2. There are 14 residues in the CDR3. After removal of 4 bases from V and 5 bases from J, the junction contained 2 bases not matched to a gene. Per germline, CDR1 MNHEY and CDR2 SVGAGI. The CDR3, as DNA: TGTGCCAGCAGTTTCGGACTAGCGGACAATGAGCAGTTCTTC. This gives the protein CASSFGLADNEQFF.

The chain links TRBV29-1 to TRBJ2-7; 8 bases fit TRBD1. Germline loops: CDR1 SQVTM, CDR2 ANQGSEA. V trimming: 8 bases; J trimming: 3 bases; junction bases outside the gene matches: 15. CDR3 size: 15 residues. The CDR3 is CSIQGGDRGGYEQYF. For the CDR3, the DNA is TGCAGCATCCAGGGGGGAGACAGGGGTGGCTACGAGCAGTACTTC.

The chain joins TRBV7-9 to TRBJ2-5; the match to TRBD1 covers 9 bases. The CDR3 is made up of 13 amino acids. Germline CDR1 and CDR2: SEHNR and FQNEAQ (reference sequence). Losses at the gene ends were 6 bases for V and 2 bases for J; bases not matched to a gene: 1. In DNA form, the CDR3 reads TGTGCCAGCAGGGGGACAGGGCAAGAGACCCAGTACTTC. Protein: CASRGTGQETQYF.

The J gene is TRBJ1-1, the V gene TRBV28; D perhaps matches TRBD1 (5 bases). This CDR3 spans 12 amino acids. Germline V gene lookup returns CDR1 MDHEN and CDR2 SYDVKM. The ends were cut back, 6 bases at V and 1 base at J, with 6 bases in the middle. The CDR3 DNA reads as TGTGCCAGCAGGGGGGGGAACACTGAAGCTTTCTTT. It codes for CASRGGNTEAFF.

The CDR3 protein is CASSSGQGAFTDTQYF. In DNA, the CDR3 is TGTGCCAGCAGCTCCGGACAGGGGGCATTTACAGATACGCAGTATTTT. This chain connects TRBV7-2 to TRBJ2-3; TRBD1 matches at 11 bases. The CDR3 totals 16 residues. After removal of 4 bases from V and 3 bases from J, the junction contained 6 bases not matched to a gene. Germline CDR1 SGHTA, CDR2 FQGNSA. Full variable domain (rest looked up from reference TRBV7-2 and TRBJ2-3): GAGVSQSPSNKVTEKGKDVELRCDPISGHTALYWYRQSLGQGLEFLIYFQGNSAPDKSGLPSDRFSAERTGGSVSTLTIQRTQQEDSAVYLCASSSGQGAFTDTQYFGPGTRLTVL.

This clone was seen once. The chain carries TRBV9 and TRBJ2-2; 9 nucleotides agree with TRBD2. The CDR3 covers 15 residues. Germline assignment: CDR1 SGDLS and CDR2 YYNGEE. The V segment lost 0 bases and the J segment 5 bases; nucleotides outside the gene matches: 2. The CDR3 region is CASSVGLAGTGELFF. CDR3 bases: TGTGCCAGCAGCGTAGGGCTAGCGGGAACCGGGGAGCTGTTTTTT.

The chain combines TRBV7-2 with TRBJ2-1, with a tentative D call TRBD2 (6 bases). The CDR3 has 14 residues. V gave up 5 bases and J gave up 7 bases, with 15 bases separating them. Germline V lookup: CDR1 SGHTA, CDR2 FQGNSA. CDR3 in DNA: TGTGCCAGCAGCACCTTTTACGGAGGGAATGAGCAGTTCTTC. Its protein is CASSTFYGGNEQFF.

V gene TRBV28 combines with J gene TRBJ1-4, with 7 bases aligning to TRBD1. V shed 4 bases and J 5 bases; nucleotides not matched to a gene: 13. Germline CDR1 reads MDHEN; CDR2 reads SYDVKM. The CDR3 has 17 residues. This chain's CDR3 is CASSSLLRDSLNEKLFF. In DNA form, the CDR3 reads TGTGCCAGCAGTTCCTTGCTACGGGACAGCCTGAATGAAAAACTGTTTTTT. The full variable domain, in which reference TRBV28 and TRBJ1-4 provide the parts outside the CDR3, is DVKVTQSSRYLVKRTGEKVFLECVQDMDHENMFWYRQDPGLGLRLIYFSYDVKMKEKGDIPEGYSVSREKKERFSLILESASTNQTSMYLCASSSLLRDSLNEKLFFGSGTQLSVL.

The chain is built from TRBV3-1 (or the pseudogene TRBV3-2) and TRBJ2-7; TRBD2 matches at 7 bases. This CDR3 region has 14 residues. Trimming cost V 8 bases and J 2 bases; bases outside gene matches: 9. CDR1 LGHDT and CDR2 YNNKEL come from the germline V gene (reference sequence). The CDR3 is CASGPSGRTYEQYF. The CDR3 DNA follows: TGTGCCAGCGGTCCTAGCGGAAGAACCTACGAGCAGTACTTC.

The gene calls are TRBV2 and TRBJ2-7; the match to TRBD2 covers 14 bases. Germline-derived CDR1 and CDR2 are SNHLY and FYNNEI. Trimming took 9 bases from V and 2 from J; bases not matched to a gene: 3. The length of the CDR3 is 14 residues. This CDR3 reads CASRLAGGPYEQYF. The CDR3 DNA reads as TGTGCCAGTAGACTAGCGGGAGGGCCCTACGAGCAGTACTTC.

This clone was seen just once. J is TRBJ2-5 and V is TRBV9; D gene uncertain. Trimming pared 4 bases from V and 2 bases from J, leaving 12 bases between. The CDR3 covers 14 residues. CDR1 is SGDLS, CDR2 YYNGEE, per germline. CDR3 in DNA: TGTGCCAGCAGCCCCCATCCCCAGCAAGAGACCCAGTACTTC. Its translation is CASSPHPQQETQYF. Full variable domain (missing parts from reference TRBV9 and TRBJ2-5): DSGVTQTPKHLITATGQRVTLRCSPRSGDLSVYWYQQSLDQGLQFLIQYYNGEERAKGNILERFSAQQFPDLHSELNLSSLELGDSALYFCASSPHPQQETQYFGPGTRLLVL.